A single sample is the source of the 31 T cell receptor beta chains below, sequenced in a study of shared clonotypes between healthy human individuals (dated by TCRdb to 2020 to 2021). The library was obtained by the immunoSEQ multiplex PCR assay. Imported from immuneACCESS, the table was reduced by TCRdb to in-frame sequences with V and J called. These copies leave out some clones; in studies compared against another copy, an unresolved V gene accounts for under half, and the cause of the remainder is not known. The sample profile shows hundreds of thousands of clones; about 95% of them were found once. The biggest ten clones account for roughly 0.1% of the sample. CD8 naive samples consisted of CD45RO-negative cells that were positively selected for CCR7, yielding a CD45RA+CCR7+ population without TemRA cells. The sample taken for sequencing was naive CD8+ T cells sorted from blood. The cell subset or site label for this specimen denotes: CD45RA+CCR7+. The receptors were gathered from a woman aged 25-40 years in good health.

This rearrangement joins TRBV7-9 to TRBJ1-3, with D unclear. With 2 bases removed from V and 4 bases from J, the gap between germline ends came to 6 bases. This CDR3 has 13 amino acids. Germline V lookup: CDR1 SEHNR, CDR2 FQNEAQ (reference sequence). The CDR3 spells CASSLIRGNTIYF. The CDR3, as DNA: TGTGCCAGCAGCTTAATCCGGGGAAACACCATATATTTT.

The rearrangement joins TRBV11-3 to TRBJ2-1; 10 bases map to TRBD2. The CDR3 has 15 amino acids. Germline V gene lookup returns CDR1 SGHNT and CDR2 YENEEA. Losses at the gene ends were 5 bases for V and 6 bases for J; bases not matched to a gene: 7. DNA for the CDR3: TGTGCCAGCAGCCAGCTAGCGGGAGAGGGCAATGAGCAGTTCTTC. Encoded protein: CASSQLAGEGNEQFF. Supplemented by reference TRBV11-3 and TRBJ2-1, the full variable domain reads EAGVVQSPRYKIIEKKQPVAFWCNPISGHNTLYWYLQNLGQGPELLIRYENEEAVDDSQLPKDRFSAERLKGVDSTLKIQPAELGDSAVYLCASSQLAGEGNEQFFGPGTRLTVL.

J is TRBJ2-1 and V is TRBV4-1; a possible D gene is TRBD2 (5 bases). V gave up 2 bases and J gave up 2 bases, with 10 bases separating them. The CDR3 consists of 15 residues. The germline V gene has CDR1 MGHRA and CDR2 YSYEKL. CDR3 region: CASSQLRGTYNEQFF. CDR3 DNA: TGCGCCAGCAGCCAATTACGGGGAACCTACAATGAGCAGTTCTTC.

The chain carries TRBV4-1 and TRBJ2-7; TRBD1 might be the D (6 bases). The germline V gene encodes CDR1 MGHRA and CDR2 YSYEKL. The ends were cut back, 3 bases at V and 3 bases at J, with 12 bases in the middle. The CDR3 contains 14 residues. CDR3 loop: CASSQGAGHYEQYF. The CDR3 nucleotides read TGCGCCAGCAGCCAGGGGGCAGGTCACTACGAGCAGTACTTC.

The CDR3 nucleotides read TGTGCCAGCAGCCAGGAATACAGGGATGAAGCTTTCTTT. This encodes CASSQEYRDEAFF. This rearrangement joins TRBV6-5 to TRBJ1-1; weak D call: TRBD1 (6 bases). The CDR3 covers 13 residues. V lost 6 bases, J lost 7 bases, and 15 bases lay in between. Looked up from germline, CDR1 is MNHEY and CDR2 is SVGAGI.

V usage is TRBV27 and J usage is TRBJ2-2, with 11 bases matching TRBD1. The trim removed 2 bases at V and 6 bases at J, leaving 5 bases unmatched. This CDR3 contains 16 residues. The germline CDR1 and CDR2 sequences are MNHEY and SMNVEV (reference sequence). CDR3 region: CASSLISGQGAGELFF. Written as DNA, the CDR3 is TGTGCCAGCAGTTTAATTTCGGGACAGGGGGCCGGGGAGCTGTTTTTT.

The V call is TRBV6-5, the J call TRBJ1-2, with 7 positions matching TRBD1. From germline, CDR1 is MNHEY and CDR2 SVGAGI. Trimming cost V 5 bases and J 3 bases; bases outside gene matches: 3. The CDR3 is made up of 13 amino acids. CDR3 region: CASSRDSYYGYTF. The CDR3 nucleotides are TGTGCCAGCAGTAGGGACAGCTACTATGGCTACACCTTC.

As DNA, the CDR3 is TGTGCCATCAGTGAGTGGGGGGGGACTGAAGCTTTCTTT. This encodes CAISEWGGTEAFF. The chain recombines TRBV10-3 with TRBJ1-1, with a weak D call TRBD1 (5 bases). The CDR3 consists of 13 residues. In germline, CDR1 is ENHRY, CDR2 SYGVKD. Between the trimmed V and J ends, which lost 1 base and 5 bases, there was a span of 8 bases.

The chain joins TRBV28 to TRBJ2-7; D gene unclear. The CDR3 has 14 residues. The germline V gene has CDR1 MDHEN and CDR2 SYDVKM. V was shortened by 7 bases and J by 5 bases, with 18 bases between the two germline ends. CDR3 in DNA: TGTGCCAGCACCCCGGACCCCCAGACCCACGAGCAGTACTTC. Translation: CASTPDPQTHEQYF.

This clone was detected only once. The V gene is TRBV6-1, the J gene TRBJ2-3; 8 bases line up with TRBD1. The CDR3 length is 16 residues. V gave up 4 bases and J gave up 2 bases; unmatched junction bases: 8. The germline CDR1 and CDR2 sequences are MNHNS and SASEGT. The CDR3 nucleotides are TGTGCCAGCAGTGGAACCAGGGGGCGGGTCACAGATACGCAGTATTTT. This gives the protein CASSGTRGRVTDTQYF.

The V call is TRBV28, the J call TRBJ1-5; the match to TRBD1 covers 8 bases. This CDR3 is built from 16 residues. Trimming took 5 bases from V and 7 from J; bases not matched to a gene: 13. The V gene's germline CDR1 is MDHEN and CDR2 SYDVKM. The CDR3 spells CASSSTGGGLKQPQHF. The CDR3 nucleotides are TGTGCCAGCAGTAGCACAGGGGGAGGTCTAAAACAGCCCCAGCATTTT. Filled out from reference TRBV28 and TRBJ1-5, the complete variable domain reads DVKVTQSSRYLVKRTGEKVFLECVQDMDHENMFWYRQDPGLGLRLIYFSYDVKMKEKGDIPEGYSVSREKKERFSLILESASTNQTSMYLCASSSTGGGLKQPQHFGDGTRLSIL.

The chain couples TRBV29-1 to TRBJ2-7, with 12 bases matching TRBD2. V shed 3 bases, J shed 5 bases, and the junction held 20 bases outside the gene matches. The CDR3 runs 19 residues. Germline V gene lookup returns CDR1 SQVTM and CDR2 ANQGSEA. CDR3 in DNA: TGCAGCGTTGAGGGCAGTCCGCATCTAGCGGGAGGGCCGGGAAACGAGCAGTACTTC. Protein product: CSVEGSPHLAGGPGNEQYF.

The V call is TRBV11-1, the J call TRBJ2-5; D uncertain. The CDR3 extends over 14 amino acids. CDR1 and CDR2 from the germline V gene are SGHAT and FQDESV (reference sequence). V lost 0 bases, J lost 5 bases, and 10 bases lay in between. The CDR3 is CASSLAGDVETQYF. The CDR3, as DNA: TGTGCCAGCAGCTTAGCTGGAGACGTGGAGACCCAGTACTTC.

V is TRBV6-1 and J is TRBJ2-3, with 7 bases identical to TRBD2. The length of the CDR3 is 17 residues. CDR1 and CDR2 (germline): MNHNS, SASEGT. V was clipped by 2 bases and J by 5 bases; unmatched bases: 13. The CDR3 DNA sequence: TGTGCCAGCAGTGAATGGGGGGGAGGGCCTCCTCTAGATACGCAGTATTTT. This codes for CASSEWGGGPPLDTQYF.

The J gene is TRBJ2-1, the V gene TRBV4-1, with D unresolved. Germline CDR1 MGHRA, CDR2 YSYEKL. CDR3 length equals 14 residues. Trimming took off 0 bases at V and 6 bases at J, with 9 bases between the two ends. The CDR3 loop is CASSQDEAGNEQFF. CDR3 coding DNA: TGCGCCAGCAGCCAAGATGAGGCAGGCAATGAGCAGTTCTTC.

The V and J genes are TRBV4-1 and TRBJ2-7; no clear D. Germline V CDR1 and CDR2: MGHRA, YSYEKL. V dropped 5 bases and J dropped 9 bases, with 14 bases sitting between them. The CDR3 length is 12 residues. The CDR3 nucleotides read TGCGCCAGCAGCGATCGCCCGGAGTCGCAGTACTTC. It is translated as CASSDRPESQYF.

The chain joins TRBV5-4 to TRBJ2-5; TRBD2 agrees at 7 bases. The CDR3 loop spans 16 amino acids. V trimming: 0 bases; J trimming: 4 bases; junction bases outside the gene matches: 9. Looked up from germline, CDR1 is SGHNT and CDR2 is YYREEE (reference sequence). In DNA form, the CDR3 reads TGTGCCAGCAGCTTGGCTGGCGGGAGATCGAGAGAGACCCAGTACTTC. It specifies CASSLAGGRSRETQYF.

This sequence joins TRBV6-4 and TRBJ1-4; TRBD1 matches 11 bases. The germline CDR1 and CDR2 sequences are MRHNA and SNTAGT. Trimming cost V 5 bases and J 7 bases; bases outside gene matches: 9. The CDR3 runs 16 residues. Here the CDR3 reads CASSPFSGTGGEKLFF. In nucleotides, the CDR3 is TGTGCCAGCAGTCCCTTCTCCGGGACAGGGGGTGAAAAACTGTTTTTT.

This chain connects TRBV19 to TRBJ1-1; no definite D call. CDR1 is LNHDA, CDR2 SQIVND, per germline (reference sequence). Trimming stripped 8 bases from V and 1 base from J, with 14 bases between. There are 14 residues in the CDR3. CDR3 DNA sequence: TGTGCCAGTTGGGTTGGCAGAACGAACACTGAAGCTTTCTTT. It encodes CASWVGRTNTEAFF.

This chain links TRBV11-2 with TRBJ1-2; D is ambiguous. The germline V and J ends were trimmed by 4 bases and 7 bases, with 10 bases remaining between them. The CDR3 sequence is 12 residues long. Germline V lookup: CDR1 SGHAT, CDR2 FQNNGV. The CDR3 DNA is TGTGCCAGCAGCTGGGGAACGGGTGGCTACACCTTC. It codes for CASSWGTGGYTF.

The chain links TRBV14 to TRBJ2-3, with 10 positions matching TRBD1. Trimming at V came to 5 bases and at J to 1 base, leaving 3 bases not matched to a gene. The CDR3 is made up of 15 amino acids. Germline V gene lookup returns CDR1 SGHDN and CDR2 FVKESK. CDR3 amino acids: CASSLTGGGTDTQYF. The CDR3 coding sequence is TGTGCCAGCAGCTTGACAGGGGGCGGCACAGATACGCAGTATTTT.

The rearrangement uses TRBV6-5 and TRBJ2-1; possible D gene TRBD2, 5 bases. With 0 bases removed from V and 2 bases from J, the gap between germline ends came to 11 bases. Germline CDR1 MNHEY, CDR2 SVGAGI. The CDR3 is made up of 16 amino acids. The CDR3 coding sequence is TGTGCCAGCAGTTACTCCGACTACCCGACCTACAATGAGCAGTTCTTC. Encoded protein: CASSYSDYPTYNEQFF.

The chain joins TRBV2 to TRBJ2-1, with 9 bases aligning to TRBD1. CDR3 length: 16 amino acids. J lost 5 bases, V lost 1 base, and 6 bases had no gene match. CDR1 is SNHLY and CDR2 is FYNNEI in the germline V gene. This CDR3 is CASSEVGTGNDNEQFF. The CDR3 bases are TGTGCCAGCAGTGAAGTAGGGACAGGGAATGACAATGAGCAGTTCTTC. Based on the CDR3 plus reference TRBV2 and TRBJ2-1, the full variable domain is EPEVTQTPSHQVTQMGQEVILRCVPISNHLYFYWYRQILGQKVEFLVSFYNNEISEKSEIFDDQFSVERPDGSNFTLKIRSTKLEDSAMYFCASSEVGTGNDNEQFFGPGTRLTVL.

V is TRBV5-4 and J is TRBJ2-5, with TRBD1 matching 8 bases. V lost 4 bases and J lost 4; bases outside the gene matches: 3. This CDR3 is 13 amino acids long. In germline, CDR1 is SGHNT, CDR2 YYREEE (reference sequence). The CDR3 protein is CASSLGQGETQYF. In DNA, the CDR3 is TGTGCCAGCAGCCTCGGACAGGGAGAGACCCAGTACTTC. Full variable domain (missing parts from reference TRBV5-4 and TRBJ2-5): ETGVTQSPTHLIKTRGQQVTLRCSSQSGHNTVSWYQQALGQGPQFIFQYYREEENGRGNFPPRFSGLQFPNYSSELNVNALELDDSALYLCASSLGQGETQYFGPGTRLLVL.

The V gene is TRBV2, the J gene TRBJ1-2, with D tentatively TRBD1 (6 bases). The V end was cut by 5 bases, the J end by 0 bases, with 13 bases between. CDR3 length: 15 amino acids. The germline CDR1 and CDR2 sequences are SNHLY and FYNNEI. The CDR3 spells CASSQLGGSNYGYTF. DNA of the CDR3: TGTGCCAGCAGTCAACTAGGGGGATCTAACTATGGCTACACCTTC.

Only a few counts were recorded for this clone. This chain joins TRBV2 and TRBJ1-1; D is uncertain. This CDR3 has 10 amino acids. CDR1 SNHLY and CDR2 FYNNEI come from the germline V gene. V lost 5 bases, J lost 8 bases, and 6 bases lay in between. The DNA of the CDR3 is TGTGCCAGCAGTTTGGTAGAAGCTTTCTTT. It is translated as CASSLVEAFF.

As DNA, the CDR3 is TGTGCCAGCAGTTTCGGGGCGCGTTATGTGAATGAGCAGTTCTTC. Its translation is CASSFGARYVNEQFF. J is TRBJ2-1 and V is TRBV28, with D tentatively TRBD1 or TRBD2 (5 bases each). V was shortened by 3 bases and J by 7 bases, with 16 bases between the two germline ends. The CDR3 is 15 amino acids. Per germline, CDR1 MDHEN and CDR2 SYDVKM.

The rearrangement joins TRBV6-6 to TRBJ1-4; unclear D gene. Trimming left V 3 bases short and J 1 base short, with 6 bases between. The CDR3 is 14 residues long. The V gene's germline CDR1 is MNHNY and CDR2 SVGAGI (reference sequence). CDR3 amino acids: CASSYAGTNEKLFF. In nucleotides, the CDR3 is TGTGCCAGCAGTTATGCAGGAACTAATGAAAAACTGTTTTTT.

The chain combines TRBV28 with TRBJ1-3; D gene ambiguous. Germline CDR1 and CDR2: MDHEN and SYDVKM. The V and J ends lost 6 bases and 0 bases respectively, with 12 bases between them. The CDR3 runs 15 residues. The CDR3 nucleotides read TGTGCCAGCAGCCCGACCGTAGACTCTGGAAACACCATATATTTT. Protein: CASSPTVDSGNTIYF.

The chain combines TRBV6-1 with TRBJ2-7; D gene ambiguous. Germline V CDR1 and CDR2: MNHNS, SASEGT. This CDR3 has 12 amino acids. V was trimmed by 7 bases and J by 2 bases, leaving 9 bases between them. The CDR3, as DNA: TGTGCCAGCACTGACTCCGCCTACGAGCAGTACTTC. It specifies CASTDSAYEQYF.

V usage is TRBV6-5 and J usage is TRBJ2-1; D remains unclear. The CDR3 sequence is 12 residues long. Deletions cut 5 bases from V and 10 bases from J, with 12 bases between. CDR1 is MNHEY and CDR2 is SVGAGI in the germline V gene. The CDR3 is CASSPDGVEQFF. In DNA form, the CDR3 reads TGTGCCAGCAGTCCCGACGGAGTGGAGCAGTTCTTC.